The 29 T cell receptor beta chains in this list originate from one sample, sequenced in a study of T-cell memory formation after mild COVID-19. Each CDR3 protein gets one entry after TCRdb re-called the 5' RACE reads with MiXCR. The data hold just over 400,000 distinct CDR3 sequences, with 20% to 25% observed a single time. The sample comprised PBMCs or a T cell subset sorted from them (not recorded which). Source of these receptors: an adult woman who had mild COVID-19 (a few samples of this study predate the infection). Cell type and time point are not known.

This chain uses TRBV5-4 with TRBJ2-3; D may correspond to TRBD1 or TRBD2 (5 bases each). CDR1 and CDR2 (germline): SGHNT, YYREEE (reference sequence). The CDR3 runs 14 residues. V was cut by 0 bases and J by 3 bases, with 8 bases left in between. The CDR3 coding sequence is TGTGCCAGCAGCTTGGGGGGGTTTACAGATACGCAGTATTTT. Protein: CASSLGGFTDTQYF.

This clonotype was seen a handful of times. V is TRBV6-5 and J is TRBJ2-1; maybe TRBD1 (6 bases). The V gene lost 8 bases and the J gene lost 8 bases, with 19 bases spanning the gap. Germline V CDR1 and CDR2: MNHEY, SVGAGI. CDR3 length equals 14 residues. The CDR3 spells CASGERGLADEQFF. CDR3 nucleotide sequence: TGTGCCAGCGGGGAGAGGGGGTTGGCGGATGAGCAGTTCTTC.

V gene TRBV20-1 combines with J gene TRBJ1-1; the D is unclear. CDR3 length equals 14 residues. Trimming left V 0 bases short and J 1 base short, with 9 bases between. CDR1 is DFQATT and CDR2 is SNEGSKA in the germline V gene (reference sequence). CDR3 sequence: CSAREPGSNTEAFF. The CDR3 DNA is TGCAGTGCTAGAGAGCCGGGGTCGAACACTGAAGCTTTCTTT.

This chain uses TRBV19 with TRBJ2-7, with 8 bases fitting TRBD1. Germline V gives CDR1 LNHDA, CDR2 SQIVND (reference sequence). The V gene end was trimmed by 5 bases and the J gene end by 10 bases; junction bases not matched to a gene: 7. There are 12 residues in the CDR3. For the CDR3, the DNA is TGTGCCAGTAGTGGACAGGGATCAGACCAGTACTTC. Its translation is CASSGQGSDQYF.

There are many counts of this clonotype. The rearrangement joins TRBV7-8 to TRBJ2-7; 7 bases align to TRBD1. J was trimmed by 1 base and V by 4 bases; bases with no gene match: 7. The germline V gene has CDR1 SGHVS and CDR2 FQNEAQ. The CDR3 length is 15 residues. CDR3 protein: CASSYLTGTSYEQYF. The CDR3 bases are TGTGCCAGCAGCTATTTGACAGGGACATCCTACGAGCAGTACTTC.

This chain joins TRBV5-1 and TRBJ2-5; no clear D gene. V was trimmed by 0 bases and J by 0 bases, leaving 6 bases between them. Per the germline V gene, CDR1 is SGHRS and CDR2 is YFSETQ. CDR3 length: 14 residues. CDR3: CASSLDRYQETQYF. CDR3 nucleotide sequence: TGCGCCAGCAGCTTGGACAGATACCAAGAGACCCAGTACTTC.

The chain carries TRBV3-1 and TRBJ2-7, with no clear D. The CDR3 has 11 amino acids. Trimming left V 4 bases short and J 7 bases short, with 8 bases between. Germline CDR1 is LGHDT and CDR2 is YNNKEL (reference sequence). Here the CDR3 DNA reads TGTGCCAGCAGCCGATCCTTGGAGCAGTACTTC. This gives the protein CASSRSLEQYF.

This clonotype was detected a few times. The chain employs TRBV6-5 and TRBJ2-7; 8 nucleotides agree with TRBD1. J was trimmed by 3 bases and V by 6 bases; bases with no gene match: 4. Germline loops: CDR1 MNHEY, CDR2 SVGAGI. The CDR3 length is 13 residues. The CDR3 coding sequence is TGTGCCAGCAGACCAGGGGGCCTCTACGAGCAGTACTTC. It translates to CASRPGGLYEQYF.

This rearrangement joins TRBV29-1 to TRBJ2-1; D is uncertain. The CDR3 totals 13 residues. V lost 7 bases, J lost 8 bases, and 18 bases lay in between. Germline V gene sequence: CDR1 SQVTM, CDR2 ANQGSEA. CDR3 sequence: CSGRRLTPDEQFF. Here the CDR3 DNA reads TGCAGCGGGCGCCGACTCACTCCGGATGAGCAGTTCTTC.

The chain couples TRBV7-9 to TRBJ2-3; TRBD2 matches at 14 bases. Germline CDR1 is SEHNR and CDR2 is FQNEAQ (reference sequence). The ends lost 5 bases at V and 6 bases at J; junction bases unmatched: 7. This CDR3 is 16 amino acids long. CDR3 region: CASSRTSGGSADTQYF. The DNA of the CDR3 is TGTGCCAGCAGCCGGACTAGCGGGGGGTCGGCGGATACGCAGTATTTT.

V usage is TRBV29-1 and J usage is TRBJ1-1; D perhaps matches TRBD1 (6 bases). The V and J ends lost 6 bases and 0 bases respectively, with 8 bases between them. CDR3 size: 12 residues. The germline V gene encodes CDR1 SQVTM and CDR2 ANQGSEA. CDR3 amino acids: CSVGQMNTEAFF. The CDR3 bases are TGCAGCGTCGGACAGATGAACACTGAAGCTTTCTTT.

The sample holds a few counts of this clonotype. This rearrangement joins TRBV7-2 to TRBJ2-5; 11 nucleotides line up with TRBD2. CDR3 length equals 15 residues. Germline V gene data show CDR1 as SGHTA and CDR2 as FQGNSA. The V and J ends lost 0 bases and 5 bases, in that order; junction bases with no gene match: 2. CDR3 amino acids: CASSLASGGVETQYF. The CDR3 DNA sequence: TGTGCCAGCAGCTTAGCTAGCGGGGGGGTTGAGACCCAGTACTTC.

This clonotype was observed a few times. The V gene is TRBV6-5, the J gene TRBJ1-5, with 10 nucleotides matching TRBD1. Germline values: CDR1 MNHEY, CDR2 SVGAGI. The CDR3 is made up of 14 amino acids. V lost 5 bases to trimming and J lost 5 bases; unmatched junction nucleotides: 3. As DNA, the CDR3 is TGTGCCAGCAGTGACGGACAGGGGGATCAGCCCCAGCATTTT. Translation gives CASSDGQGDQPQHF.

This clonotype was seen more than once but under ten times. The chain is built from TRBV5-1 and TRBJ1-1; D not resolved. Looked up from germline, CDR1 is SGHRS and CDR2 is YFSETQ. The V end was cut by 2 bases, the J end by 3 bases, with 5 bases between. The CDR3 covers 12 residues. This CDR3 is CASSFTDTEAFF. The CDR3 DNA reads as TGCGCCAGCAGCTTTACCGACACTGAAGCTTTCTTT.

In nucleotides, the CDR3 is TGTGCCACCAGCCAAAGGACAGGGGTTTATGAGACCCAGTACTTC. Protein sequence: CATSQRTGVYETQYF. The rearrangement uses TRBV24-1 and TRBJ2-5, with 9 nucleotides matching TRBD1. Germline V lookup: CDR1 KGHDR, CDR2 SFDVKD. CDR3 length: 15 residues. Trimming at V came to 7 bases and at J to 5 bases, leaving 10 bases not matched to a gene.

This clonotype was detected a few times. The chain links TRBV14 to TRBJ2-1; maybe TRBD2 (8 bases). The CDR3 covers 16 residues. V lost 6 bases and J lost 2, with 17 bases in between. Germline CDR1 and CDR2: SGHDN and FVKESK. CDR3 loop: CASSPQGRGAYNEQFF. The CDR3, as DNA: TGTGCCAGCAGTCCACAGGGGCGGGGGGCCTACAATGAGCAGTTCTTC.

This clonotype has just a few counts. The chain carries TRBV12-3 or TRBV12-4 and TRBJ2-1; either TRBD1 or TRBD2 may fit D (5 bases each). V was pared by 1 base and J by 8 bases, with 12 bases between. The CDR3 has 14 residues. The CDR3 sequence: CASSLVGVDDEQFF. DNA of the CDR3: TGTGCCAGCAGTTTAGTGGGGGTGGATGATGAGCAGTTCTTC.

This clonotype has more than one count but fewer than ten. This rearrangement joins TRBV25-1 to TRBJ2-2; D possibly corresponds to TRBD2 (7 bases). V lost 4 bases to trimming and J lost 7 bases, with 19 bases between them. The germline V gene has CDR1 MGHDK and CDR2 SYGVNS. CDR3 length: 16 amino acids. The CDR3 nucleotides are TGTGCCAGCAGTGTACTGGAGGGGGGGCCGAACGGGGAGCTGTTTTTT. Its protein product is CASSVLEGGPNGELFF.

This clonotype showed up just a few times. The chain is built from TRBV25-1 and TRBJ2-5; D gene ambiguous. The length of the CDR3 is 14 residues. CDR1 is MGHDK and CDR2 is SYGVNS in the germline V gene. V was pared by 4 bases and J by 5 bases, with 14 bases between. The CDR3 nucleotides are TGTGCCAGCAGTGTCCCGGGCGATTTGGAGACCCAGTACTTC. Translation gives CASSVPGDLETQYF.

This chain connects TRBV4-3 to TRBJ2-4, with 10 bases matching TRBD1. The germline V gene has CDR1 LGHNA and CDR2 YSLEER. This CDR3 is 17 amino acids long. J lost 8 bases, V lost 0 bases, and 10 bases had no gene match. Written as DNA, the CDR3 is TGCGCCAGCAGCCAAGAAATCCCGACAGGGGGCTCTGACATTCAGTACTTC. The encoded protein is CASSQEIPTGGSDIQYF.

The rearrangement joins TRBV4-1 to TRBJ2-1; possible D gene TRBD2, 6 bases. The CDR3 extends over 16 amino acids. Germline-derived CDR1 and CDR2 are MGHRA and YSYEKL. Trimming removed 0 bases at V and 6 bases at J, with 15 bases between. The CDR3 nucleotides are TGCGCCAGCAGCCAAGATTGGGGGGTCCGGGCCAATGAGCAGTTCTTC. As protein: CASSQDWGVRANEQFF.

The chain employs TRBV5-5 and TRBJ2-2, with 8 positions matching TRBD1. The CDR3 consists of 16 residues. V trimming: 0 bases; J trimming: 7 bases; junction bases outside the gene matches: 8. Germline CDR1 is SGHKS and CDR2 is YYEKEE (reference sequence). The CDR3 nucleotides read TGTGCCAGCAGCTTGGGGACAGGGACGGGGGACGGGGAGCTGTTTTTT. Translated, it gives CASSLGTGTGDGELFF. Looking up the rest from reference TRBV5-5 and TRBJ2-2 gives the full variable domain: DAGVTQSPTHLIKTRGQQVTLRCSPISGHKSVSWYQQVLGQGPQFIFQYYEKEERGRGNFPDRFSARQFPNYSSELNVNALLLGDSALYLCASSLGTGTGDGELFFGEGSRLTVL.

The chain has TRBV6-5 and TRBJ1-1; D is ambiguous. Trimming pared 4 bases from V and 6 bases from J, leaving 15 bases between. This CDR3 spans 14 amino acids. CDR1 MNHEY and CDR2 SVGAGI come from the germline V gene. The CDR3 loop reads CASSSLGVQAEAFF. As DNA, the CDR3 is TGTGCCAGCAGTTCACTCGGGGTGCAGGCTGAAGCTTTCTTT.

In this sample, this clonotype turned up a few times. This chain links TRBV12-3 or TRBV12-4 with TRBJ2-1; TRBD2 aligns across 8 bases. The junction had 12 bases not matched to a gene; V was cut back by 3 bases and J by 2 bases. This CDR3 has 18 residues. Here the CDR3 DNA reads TGTGCCAGCAGTTTCCGGCGGGGGGCCTCTGTTACCTACAATGAGCAGTTCTTC. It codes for CASSFRRGASVTYNEQFF.

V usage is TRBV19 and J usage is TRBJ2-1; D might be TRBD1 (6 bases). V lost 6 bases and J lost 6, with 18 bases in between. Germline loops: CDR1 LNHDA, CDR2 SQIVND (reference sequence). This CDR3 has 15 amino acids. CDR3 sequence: CASRVGQGPFNEQFF. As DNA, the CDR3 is TGTGCCAGTAGAGTAGGCCAGGGGCCCTTCAATGAGCAGTTCTTC. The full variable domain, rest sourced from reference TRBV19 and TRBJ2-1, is DGGITQSPKYLFRKEGQNVTLSCEQNLNHDAMYWYRQDPGQGLRLIYYSQIVNDFQKGDIAEGYSVSREKKESFPLTVTSAQKNPTAFYLCASRVGQGPFNEQFFGPGTRLTVL.

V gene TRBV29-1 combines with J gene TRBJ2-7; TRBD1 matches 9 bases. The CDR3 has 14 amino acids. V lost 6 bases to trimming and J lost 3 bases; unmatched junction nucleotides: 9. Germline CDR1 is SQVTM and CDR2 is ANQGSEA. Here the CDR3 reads CSVAKGQGNYEQYF. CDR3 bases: TGCAGCGTAGCTAAGGGACAGGGAAACTACGAGCAGTACTTC.

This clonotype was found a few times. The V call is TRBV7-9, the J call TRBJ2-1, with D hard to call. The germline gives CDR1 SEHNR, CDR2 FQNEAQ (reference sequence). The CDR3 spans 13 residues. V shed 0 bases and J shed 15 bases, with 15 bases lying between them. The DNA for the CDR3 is TGTGCCAGCAGCTTAGCGCTGGCTAGTTATTGGTTCTTC. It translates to CASSLALASYWFF.

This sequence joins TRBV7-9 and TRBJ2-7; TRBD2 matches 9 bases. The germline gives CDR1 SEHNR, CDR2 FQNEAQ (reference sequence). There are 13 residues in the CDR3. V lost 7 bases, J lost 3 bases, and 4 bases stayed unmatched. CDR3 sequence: CASTLRGGYEQYF. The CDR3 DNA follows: TGTGCCAGCACCCTGCGGGGGGGCTACGAGCAGTACTTC. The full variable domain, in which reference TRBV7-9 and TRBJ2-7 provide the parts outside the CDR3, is DTGVSQNPRHKITKRGQNVTFRCDPISEHNRLYWYRQTLGQGPEFLTYFQNEAQLEKSRLLSDRFSAERPKGSFSTLEIQRTEQGDSAMYLCASTLRGGYEQYFGPGTRLTVT.

Written as DNA, the CDR3 is TGTGCCAGCAGCAAAGATAGGATGAACACTGAAGCTTTCTTT. This sequence encodes CASSKDRMNTEAFF. The chain uses TRBV21-1 and TRBJ1-1. TRBV21-1 is noted as a pseudogene. The CDR3 totals 14 residues.